This is a list of T cell receptor beta chains from one sample in a study of blood T cell repertoires in COVID-19. The repertoire was sequenced with immunoSEQ multiplex PCR; TCRdb's copy has only in-frame clones and lacks some. The data contain approximately 220,000 clones, 70% to 90% of them seen just once; the ten biggest clones take up 1.2%. The sample taken for sequencing was PBMCs or T cells enriched from blood (not recorded which). The receptors stem from a man younger than 40 who had recovered from COVID-19. The CDR3 runs from the conserved cysteine through the conserved F or W. Fields, in order: V gene, J gene, clone size, D gene, CDR3 protein, CDR3 DNA. D genes are given only for firm matches. Rows give clone size only sometimes, using once, few, many, or a class for an expanded clone.

TRBV7-8,TRBJ1-2,.,.,CASSPGLGGNYGYTF,TGTGCCAGCAGCCCTGGTTTAGGGGGTAATTATGGCTACACCTTC
TRBV30,TRBJ1-2,.,TRBD1,CAWSVQAGGHYGYTF,TGTGCCTGGAGTGTACAGGCAGGGGGACACTATGGCTACACCTTC
TRBV4-1,TRBJ2-1,.,.,CASSQEFSGAPVGEQFF,TGCGCCAGCAGCCAAGAGTTTTCAGGGGCCCCCGTTGGGGAGCAGTTCTTC
TRBV5-1,TRBJ2-7,.,TRBD1,CASSLSDRGYEQYF,TGCGCCAGCAGCTTGAGTGACAGGGGCTACGAGCAGTACTTC
TRBV7-2,TRBJ1-4,.,.,CASSRGVGEKLFF,TGTGCCAGCAGTAGGGGCGTCGGTGAAAAACTGTTTTTT
TRBV7-9,TRBJ2-1,.,TRBD2,CAGQTGTSYNEQFF,TGTGCCGGACAAACCGGGACTAGCTACAATGAGCAGTTCTTC
TRBV12-3/TRBV12-4,TRBJ1-4,.,TRBD1,CASRFDRDEKLFF,TGTGCCAGCAGATTCGACAGGGATGAAAAACTGTTTTTT
TRBV19,TRBJ1-1,.,TRBD1,CASSIGQGKNTEAFF,TGTGCCAGTAGTATAGGACAGGGTAAGAACACTGAAGCTTTCTTT
TRBV9,TRBJ1-6,.,.,CASSVTGSIDSPLHF,TGTGCCAGCAGCGTAACAGGGTCAATTGATTCACCCCTCCACTTT
TRBV11-2,TRBJ2-6,.,TRBD1,CASSSPGQGYVLTF,TGTGCCAGCAGCTCTCCGGGACAGGGGTACGTCCTGACTTTC
TRBV6-2/TRBV6-3,TRBJ1-1,few,TRBD1,CASSLQGGTENTEAFF,TGTGCCAGCAGCTTACAAGGTGGGACAGAGAACACTGAAGCTTTCTTT
TRBV3-1/TRBV3-2,TRBJ2-5,.,.,CASREARETQYF,TGTGCCAGCAGAGAGGCTAGGGAGACCCAGTACTTC
TRBV30,TRBJ2-2,.,TRBD1,CAWSPRQGNTGELFF,TGTGCCTGGAGTCCTAGACAGGGGAACACCGGGGAGCTGTTTTTT
TRBV27,TRBJ1-2,.,.,CASSSGRAYGYTF,TGTGCCAGCAGTTCTGGGAGGGCATATGGCTACACCTTC
TRBV5-1,TRBJ2-3,.,TRBD1,CASSSYRGSTDTQYF,TGCGCCAGCAGCTCGTACAGGGGGAGCACAGATACGCAGTATTTT
TRBV24-1,TRBJ2-3,.,.,CATSDSTIDTQYF,TGTGCCACCAGTGACTCGACTATTGATACGCAGTATTTT
TRBV3-1/TRBV3-2,TRBJ2-1,.,TRBD1,CASSQLDRNNNEQFF,TGTGCCAGCAGCCAACTGGACAGGAATAACAATGAGCAGTTCTTC
TRBV19,TRBJ1-6,.,TRBD1,CASSMGKGAGSPLHF,TGTGCCAGTAGTATGGGGAAGGGGGCAGGTTCACCCCTCCACTTT
TRBV7-9,TRBJ1-2,once,.,CASSLSLGGLGYTF,TGTGCCAGCAGCTTAAGTCTGGGGGGTTTGGGCTACACCTTC
TRBV13,TRBJ2-1,.,TRBD2,CASSQGLAGGINEQFF,TGTGCCAGCAGCCAGGGACTAGCGGGAGGGATTAATGAGCAGTTCTTC
TRBV2,TRBJ1-2,.,TRBD1,CASSFDQGAIDTF,TGTGCCAGCAGCTTCGACCAGGGGGCAATCGACACCTTC
TRBV5-6,TRBJ2-7,.,.,CASSSGDFKYEQYF,TGTGCCAGCAGCTCTGGGGACTTCAAGTACGAGCAGTACTTC
TRBV13,TRBJ1-2,once,TRBD1,CASSLGGQGSYYYGYTF,TGTGCCAGCAGCTTAGGGGGACAGGGATCTTATTACTATGGCTACACCTTC
TRBV11-2,TRBJ1-1,.,.,CASSLDRVRNTEAFF,TGTGCCAGCAGCTTAGATCGGGTAAGGAACACTGAAGCTTTCTTT
TRBV18,TRBJ2-7,few,.,CASSRLANYEQYF,TGTGCCAGCTCACGGTTGGCCAACTACGAGCAGTACTTC
TRBV11-2,TRBJ1-2,.,TRBD1,CASSLGRRTGIYGYTF,TGTGCCAGCAGCTTAGGGCGCAGGACAGGCATCTATGGCTACACCTTC
TRBV23-1,TRBJ1-5,.,TRBD1,CASSHSDLPGTGPPWRGNQPQHF,TGCGCCAGCAGTCATAGTGACCTCCCCGGGACAGGCCCACCATGGAGGGGTAATCAGCCCCAGCATTTT
TRBV5-1,TRBJ1-2,.,.,CASSSGSSGDGYTF,TGCGCCAGCAGCTCCGGATCTTCGGGGGATGGCTACACCTTC
TRBV27,TRBJ2-6,.,.,CASSFLGAGANVLTF,TGTGCCAGCAGTTTTTTGGGAGCTGGGGCCAACGTCCTGACTTTC
TRBV6-5,TRBJ1-1,.,.,CASSYRLGAANTEAFF,TGTGCCAGCAGTTACCGGCTGGGGGCAGCGAACACTGAAGCTTTCTTT
TRBV18,TRBJ1-4,.,.,CASSRGDPIEKLFF,TGTGCCAGCTCACGGGGGGATCCAATTGAAAAACTGTTTTTT
TRBV15,TRBJ1-6,.,TRBD1,CATSRKQGAPNSPLHF,TGTGCCACCAGCAGAAAACAGGGGGCGCCGAATTCACCCCTCCACTTT
TRBV30,TRBJ1-2,once,TRBD1,CAWTRTGGDGYTF,TGTGCCTGGACCCGGACAGGGGGCGATGGCTACACCTTC
TRBV21-1,TRBJ2-1,.,.,CASSAEAVTYNEQFF,TGTGCCAGCAGCGCCGAAGCGGTCACCTACAATGAGCAGTTCTTC
TRBV5-5,TRBJ1-4,.,.,CASSLNIRRPVVLEKLFF,TGTGCCAGCAGCTTGAATATCAGGAGGCCCGTGGTTCTTGAAAAACTGTTTTTT
TRBV19,TRBJ2-2,.,.,CASSTGIAPGELFF,TGTGCCAGTAGTACGGGGATAGCGCCCGGGGAGCTGTTTTTT
TRBV6-1,TRBJ2-7,.,TRBD1,CASSEGGTGRYEQYF,TGTGCCAGCAGTGAAGGTGGGACAGGCCGCTACGAGCAGTACTTC